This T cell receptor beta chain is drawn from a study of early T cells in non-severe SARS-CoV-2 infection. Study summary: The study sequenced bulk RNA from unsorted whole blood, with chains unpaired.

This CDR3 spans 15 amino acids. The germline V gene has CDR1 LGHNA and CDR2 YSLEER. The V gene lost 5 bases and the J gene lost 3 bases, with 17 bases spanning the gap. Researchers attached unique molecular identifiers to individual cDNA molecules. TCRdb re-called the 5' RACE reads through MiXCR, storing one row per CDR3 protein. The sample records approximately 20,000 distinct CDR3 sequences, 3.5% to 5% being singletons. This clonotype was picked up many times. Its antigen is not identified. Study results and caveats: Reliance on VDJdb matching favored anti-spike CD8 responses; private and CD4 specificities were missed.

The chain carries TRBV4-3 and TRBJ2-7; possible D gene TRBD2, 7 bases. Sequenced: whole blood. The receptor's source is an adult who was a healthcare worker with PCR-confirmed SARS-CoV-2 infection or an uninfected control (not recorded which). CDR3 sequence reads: CASSTYGGPSYEQYF. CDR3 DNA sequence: TGCGCCAGCAGCACGTACGGGGGGCCCAGCTACGAGCAGTACTTC.